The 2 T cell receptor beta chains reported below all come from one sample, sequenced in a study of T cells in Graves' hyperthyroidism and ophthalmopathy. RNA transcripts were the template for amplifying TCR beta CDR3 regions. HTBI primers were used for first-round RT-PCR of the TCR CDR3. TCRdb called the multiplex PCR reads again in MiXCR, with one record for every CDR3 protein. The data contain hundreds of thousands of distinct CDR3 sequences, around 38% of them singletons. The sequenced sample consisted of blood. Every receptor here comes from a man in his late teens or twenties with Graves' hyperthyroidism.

Here the CDR3 reads CASSPLGQGLHEQYF. Written as DNA, the CDR3 is TGTGCCAGCAGCCCCTTAGGACAGGGGTTACACGAGCAGTACTTC. The chain links TRBV7-9 to TRBJ2-7; 9 positions match TRBD1. Germline values: CDR1 SEHNR, CDR2 FQNEAQ (reference sequence). Trimming took 5 bases from V and 5 from J; bases not matched to a gene: 10. CDR3 length: 15 amino acids.

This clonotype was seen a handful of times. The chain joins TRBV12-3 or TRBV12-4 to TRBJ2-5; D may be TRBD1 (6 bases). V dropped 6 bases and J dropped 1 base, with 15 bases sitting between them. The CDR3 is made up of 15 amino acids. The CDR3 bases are TGTGCCAGCAGACAACTAGGACAGATCCAAGAGACCCAGTACTTC. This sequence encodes CASRQLGQIQETQYF.